This T cell receptor beta chain was obtained from a study of CD8+ T cells in alopecia areata. Study background: Twice daily, treated patients received 5 to 10 mg of oral tofacitinib. General study findings and limits: While patients received tofacitinib, many expanded lesional clones remained present in scalp and blood.

The treatment: oral pan-JAK inhibitor, 5-10 mg twice daily. With 5 bases removed from V and 5 bases from J, the gap between germline ends came to 12 bases. The CDR3 totals 14 residues. The germline V gene encodes CDR1 MNHEY and CDR2 SMNVEV (reference sequence). This clone occurred once. The antigen is unknown. Extracted from the samples, RNA was reverse transcribed into cDNA to serve as the sequencing template. Profiling relied on immunoSEQ multiplex PCR, and the TCRdb table lists in-frame clones only, not all of them. Here the sample spans about 200,000 clones, approximately 56% being singletons. The V call is TRBV27, the J call TRBJ2-2; maybe TRBD2 (6 bases). This clonotype originated in a human donor with alopecia areata. The material was CD4+ T cells sorted from blood, obtained at week 4, from a patient treated with tofacitinib. CDR3 sequence: CASSRDFGTGELFF. CDR3 sequence (DNA): TGTGCCAGCAGTCGGGACTTTGGGACCGGGGAGCTGTTTTTT.